This entry concerns a single T cell receptor (beta chain). This receptor's antigen is unknown. Per-base quality was not reported, and no clone a single base away is much larger than it. The trim is 8 bases for V and 0 bases for J, with a gap of 11 bases between the germline ends. The CDR3 covers 13 residues, taking in both the cysteine and the phenylalanine. The read is trimmed to its CDR3 DNA, 39 bases read in frame from base 1. From the germline V gene, CDR1 is SQVTM and CDR2 is ANQGSEA. The sample belongs to a study of blood T cells in healthy people across ages (dated by TCRdb to between 2014 and 2017). Background on the whole study: In model experiments, template switching captured roughly one uniquely barcoded TCR beta cDNA molecule for every two T cells. To track age-related changes in TCR beta repertoire diversity, the study relied on deep sequencing normalized with unique cDNA molecular identifiers. Donors were grouped into four age groups: young (average roughly 15 years), middle-aged (approximately 41), aged (about 59) and long-lived (less than 85). To avoid experimental bias, donors of different ages were distributed randomly across sequencing lanes. For two donors (one aged 18 to 30 and one aged 80 or older), the study analyzed two additional independent replicas of 1 million unique cDNA reads from the same blood draw. The paper as a whole reports these results and caveats: A strong correlation was found between observed TCR beta diversity and the percentage of naive T cells measured by flow cytometry. Bulk unsorted PBMC profiling prevented conclusive comparison of naive and antigen-experienced compartments. Because the CMV infection status of the donors was unknown, age-related changes in expanded clonotypes may potentially have been confounded. Total diversity estimates from one million sequenced T cells were considered lower bounds and underestimates. As age increased, observed TCR beta diversity per million T cells dropped in a roughly linear way, and a significant reduction was already evident by age 40. The long-lived group showed more naive CD4+ T cells, fewer expanded clones and increased TCR diversity than the aged group, suggesting age selection.

The library was generated by 5' RACE. The instrument was an Illumina HiSeq 2500. The second PCR ran for about 6 to 12 cycles and used a J-beta primer mix along with a sample-barcoded 5' primer. Each TCR beta cDNA molecule received a unique molecular identifier from a template-switch 5' adaptor carrying 12 random nucleotides. Each sample yielded at least 3 million CDR3-containing paired-end reads. All of the RNA was converted into first-strand cDNA using the Mint cDNA synthesis kit, with a TRBC-specific oligonucleotide serving as the primer. All cDNA was treated with uracil-DNA glycosylase and then went through a first 18-cycle PCR with the universal primers M1SS and BC2_uni_R. As for the authors' bioinformatics: Each sample was normalized by randomly selecting 1 million high-quality reads, each carrying a distinct molecular identifier. Instead of being binned into consensus sequences, reads that shared molecular identifiers were thrown out. MiTCR, with a Q25 quality threshold and the strictest error-elimination algorithm, was used for CDR3 identification, clonotype clustering and error correction. A nonparametric unseen species model using Euler transformation provided a lower-bound estimate of total TCR beta diversity. TCRdb reprocessing: public reads trimmed at Q25 with fastp, clones called with MiXCR, in-frame beta chains kept. Entries are consolidated by CDR3 protein sequence, retaining the most common genes and DNA. The V and J calls follow TCRdb's processing rather than the paper's. The sample table lists some 1,500,000 distinct CDR3 sequences, less than 45% of them with a count of one. The top ten constitute more than 4% of the sample.

The donors were roughly 39 Caucasian individuals from Russia, aged 6 to 90 years, who were systemically healthy. Approximately 9.3 milliliters of peripheral blood were drawn from each donor into EDTA-treated Vacutainer tubes. Ficoll-Paque density-gradient centrifugation was used to isolate PBMCs, with at least 6.5 million obtained per sample. Total RNA was extracted from PBMCs with Trizol reagent, with at least 6 micrograms obtained per sample. Naive CD45RAhigh/CD27high T cell percentages were measured by flow cytometry on a PBMC aliquot from every donor. Sequencing used blood. The chain is made from TRBV29-1 and TRBJ2-4; perhaps TRBD1 is the D gene, with 5 bases matching. The clonotype originates from a woman younger than 30 in good health. In nucleotide form, the sequence is TGCAGCCTGAACAGGCTAGCCAAAAACATTCAGTACTTC. Translated, it reads CSLNRLAKNIQYF.